These 2 T cell receptor beta chains were all obtained from the same sample, sequenced in a study of blood T cell repertoires in COVID-19. Generated by immunoSEQ multiplex PCR, the TCRdb table keeps only in-frame clones and is missing some. Counted here are some 460,000 clones, around 89% occurring once; the ten biggest clones make up 4% to 5.5%. Material: peripheral blood. The receptors here all came from a woman aged 25 to 39 with acute or convalescent COVID-19.

DNA for the CDR3: TGCAGTGCTAGTGGACAGGGAACCTACGAGCAGTACTTC. This sequence encodes CSASGQGTYEQYF. The chain is built from TRBV20-1 and TRBJ2-7; 8 nucleotides align to TRBD1. The germline gives CDR1 DFQATT, CDR2 SNEGSKA (reference sequence). The CDR3 is made up of 13 amino acids. V lost 3 bases and J lost 2; bases outside the gene matches: 3.

A single count supports this clone. V usage is TRBV5-1 and J usage is TRBJ2-7, with D possibly TRBD1 on 5 matching bases. The CDR3 spans 14 residues. CDR1 is SGHRS and CDR2 is YFSETQ in the germline V gene. V was shortened by 0 bases and J by 0 bases, with 7 bases between the two germline ends. This CDR3 is CASSLETASYEQYF. In nucleotides, the CDR3 is TGCGCCAGCAGCTTGGAGACAGCCTCCTACGAGCAGTACTTC.